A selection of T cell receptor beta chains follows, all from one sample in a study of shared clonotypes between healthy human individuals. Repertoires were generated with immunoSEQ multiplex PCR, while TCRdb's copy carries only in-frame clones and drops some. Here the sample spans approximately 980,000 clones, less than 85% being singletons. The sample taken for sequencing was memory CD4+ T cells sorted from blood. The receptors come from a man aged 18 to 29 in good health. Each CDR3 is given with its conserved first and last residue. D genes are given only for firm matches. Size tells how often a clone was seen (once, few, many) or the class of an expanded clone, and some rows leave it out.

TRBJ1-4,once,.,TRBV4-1,TGCGCCAGCAGCCAAGATCCAGGTTATGAAAAACTGTTTTTT,CASSQDPGYEKLFF
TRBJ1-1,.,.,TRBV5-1,TGCGCCAGCGAGTACAGAGAGAACACTGAAGCTTTCTTT,CASEYRENTEAFF
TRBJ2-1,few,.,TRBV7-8,TGTGCCAGCAGCTTGAGCTCGAGCTCCTACAATGAGCAGTTCTTC,CASSLSSSSYNEQFF
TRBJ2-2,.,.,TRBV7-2,TGTGCCAGCAGCTCTAGGCTTTCAGGGTACACCGGGGAGCTGTTTTTT,CASSSRLSGYTGELFF
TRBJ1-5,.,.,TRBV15,TGTGCCACCAGCAGAGGGGAGGGACCCCAGCATTTT,CATSRGEGPQHF
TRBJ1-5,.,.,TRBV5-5,TGTGCCAGCAGCTACGGGAATCAGCCCCAGCATTTT,CASSYGNQPQHF
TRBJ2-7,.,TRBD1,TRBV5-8,TGTGCCAGCAGCCTACGAGGGACAGGGGGAGTCGAGCAGTACTTC,CASSLRGTGGVEQYF
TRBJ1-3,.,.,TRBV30,TGTGCCTGGACCACAGGCAAATCTGGAAACACCATATATTTT,CAWTTGKSGNTIYF
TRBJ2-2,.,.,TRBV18,TGTGCCAGCTCACGACTAGGGGGGGCCAACACCGGGGAGCTGTTTTTT,CASSRLGGANTGELFF
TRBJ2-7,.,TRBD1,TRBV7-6,TGTGCCAGCAGCTTAGCAGGGGGCGCCTCCTACGAGCAGTACTTC,CASSLAGGASYEQYF
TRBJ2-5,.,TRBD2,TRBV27,TGTGCCAGCAGGCGGGGACTAGCGGGAGGTATTGAGGAGACCCAGTACTTC,CASRRGLAGGIEETQYF
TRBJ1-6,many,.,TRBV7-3,TGTGCCCGGGTGGCGGGTTCACCCCTCCACTTT,CARVAGSPLHF
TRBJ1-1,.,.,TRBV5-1,TGCGCCAGCAGCAGGAAAACAGGGATGGCTGAAGCTTTCTTT,CASSRKTGMAEAFF
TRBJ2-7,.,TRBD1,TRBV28,TGTGCCAGCAGCCCCCGAGGACAGGGCAGTCGGTACGAGCAGTACTTC,CASSPRGQGSRYEQYF
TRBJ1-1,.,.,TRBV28,TGTGCCAGCAGTTTCTCGGGGTGGAACACTGAAGCTTTCTTT,CASSFSGWNTEAFF
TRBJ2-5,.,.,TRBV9,TGTGCCAGCAGCGTAGGACCCGGGACAACTGGCGAGACCCAGTACTTC,CASSVGPGTTGETQYF
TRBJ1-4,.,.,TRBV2,TGTGCCAGCAACAGACAGAGCTCCAGGGAGGGTGAAAAACTGTTTTTT,CASNRQSSREGEKLFF
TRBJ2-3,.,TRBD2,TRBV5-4,TGTGCCAGCAGCTGGTCGACGGGGGGGACAGATACGCAGTATTTT,CASSWSTGGTDTQYF
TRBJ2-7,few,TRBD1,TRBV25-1,TGTGCCAGCAGTGAAGGGACAGGAACTTACTTC,CASSEGTGTYF
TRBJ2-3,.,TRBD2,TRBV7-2,TGTGCCAGCAGCTTAGGCGGGAGTAGGGCAGATACGCAGTATTTT,CASSLGGSRADTQYF
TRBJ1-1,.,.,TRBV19,TGTGCCAGTCGAGAATTCTGGGCCGGGGGTGAAGCTTTCTTT,CASREFWAGGEAFF
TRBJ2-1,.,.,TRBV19,TGTGCCAGTAGTACCTACGATGAGCAGTTCTTC,CASSTYDEQFF
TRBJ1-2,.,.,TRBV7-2,TGTGCCAGCAGCTTAGCCCCCAAAGCACATGGCTACACCTTC,CASSLAPKAHGYTF
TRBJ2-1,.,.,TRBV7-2,TGTGCCAGCAGCTTAGAGGTAGGGCGAGCGAGGAGAAACAATGAGCAGTTCTTC,CASSLEVGRARRNNEQFF
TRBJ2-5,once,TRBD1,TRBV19,TGTGCCAGTAGTATGGGGACAGGGGCGGCAGAGACCCAGTACTTC,CASSMGTGAAETQYF
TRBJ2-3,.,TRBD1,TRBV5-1,TGCGCCAGCAGGACGACACAGGGGATAGCAGATACGCAGTATTTT,CASRTTQGIADTQYF
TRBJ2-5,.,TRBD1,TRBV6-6,TGTGCCAGCAGGGGAGCAGGGGGAAGGGAGACCCAGTACTTC,CASRGAGGRETQYF
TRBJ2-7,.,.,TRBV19,TGTGCCAGTAGTAAGGTGGGGCTCTACGAGCAGTACTTC,CASSKVGLYEQYF
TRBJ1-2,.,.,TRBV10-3,TGTGCCATCAGTGACTCAAATCTCGGCTATGGCTACACCTTC,CAISDSNLGYGYTF
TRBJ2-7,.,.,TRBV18,TGTGCCAGCTCACCACCGGCCAGCCAGGAGCAGTACTTC,CASSPPASQEQYF
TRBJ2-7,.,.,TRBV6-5,TGTGCCAGCCGCCTCGGGGGAGGGGGCCCTGACGAGCAGTACTTC,CASRLGGGGPDEQYF
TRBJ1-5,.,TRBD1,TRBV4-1,TGCGCCAGCAGCCGCGGGTGGGCCCGGGACAGACATCAGCCCCAGCATTTT,CASSRGWARDRHQPQHF
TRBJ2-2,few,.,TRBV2,TGTGCCAGCAGCTCCCAGAACACCGGGGAGCTGTTTTTT,CASSSQNTGELFF
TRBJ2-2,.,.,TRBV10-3,TGTGCCATCGGGGGGACCCCGAACACCGGGGAGCTGTTTTTT,CAIGGTPNTGELFF
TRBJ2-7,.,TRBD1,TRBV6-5,TGTGCCAGCAGCCGTTGGACAGGGAGATACGAGCAGTACTTC,CASSRWTGRYEQYF
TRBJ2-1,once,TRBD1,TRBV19,TGTGCCAGTAGTAAGTTACAGGGGGCACACAATGAGCAGTTCTTC,CASSKLQGAHNEQFF
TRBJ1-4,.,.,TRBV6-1,TGTGCCATCAACCAAGGGGTGACTAATGAAAAACTGTTTTTT,CAINQGVTNEKLFF
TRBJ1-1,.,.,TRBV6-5,TGTGCCAGCAGGCGGGCGCAGGGAGCTGAAGCTTTCTTT,CASRRAQGAEAFF
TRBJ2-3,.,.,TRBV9,TGTGCCAGCAGCGTATGGGTCAACACAGGCACAGATACGCAGTATTTT,CASSVWVNTGTDTQYF
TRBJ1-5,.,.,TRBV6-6,TGTGCCAGCAGTTACGGAAATCAGCCCCAGCATTTT,CASSYGNQPQHF
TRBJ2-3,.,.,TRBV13,TGTGCCAGCAGCTTAGAAGGTCTAGGAACAGATACGCAGTATTTT,CASSLEGLGTDTQYF
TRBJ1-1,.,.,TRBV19,TGTGCCAGTAGTATAGCAGCGAACACTGAAGCTTTCTTT,CASSIAANTEAFF
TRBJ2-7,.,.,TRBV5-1,TGCGCCAGCAGCTTGGAGGGCAGGGCCTACGAGCAGTACTTC,CASSLEGRAYEQYF
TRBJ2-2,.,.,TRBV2,TGTGCCAGCAGACAGGGCGCCGGGGAGCTGTTTTTT,CASRQGAGELFF
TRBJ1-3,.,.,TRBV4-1,TGCGCCAGCAGCCAAGCTGGCAGGGCTGGAAACACCATATATTTT,CASSQAGRAGNTIYF
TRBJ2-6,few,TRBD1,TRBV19,TGTGCCAGTAGACCGACAGGGGAGTATTACTCTGGGGCCAACGTCCTGACTTTC,CASRPTGEYYSGANVLTF
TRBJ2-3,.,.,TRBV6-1,TGTGCCAGCACCTCGAGGTGGCTCAACACAGATACGCAGTATTTT,CASTSRWLNTDTQYF
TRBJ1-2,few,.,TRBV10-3,TGTGCCATCGGTGACAATTCTTTAGGAGGCTACACCTTC,CAIGDNSLGGYTF
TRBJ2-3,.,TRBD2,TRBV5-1,TGCGCCAGCAGCTCTACCCGGGAGGATGATACGCAGTATTTT,CASSSTREDDTQYF
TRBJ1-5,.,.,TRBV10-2,TGCGCCAGCAGTGACGGCCGACTCAATCAGCCCCAGCATTTT,CASSDGRLNQPQHF